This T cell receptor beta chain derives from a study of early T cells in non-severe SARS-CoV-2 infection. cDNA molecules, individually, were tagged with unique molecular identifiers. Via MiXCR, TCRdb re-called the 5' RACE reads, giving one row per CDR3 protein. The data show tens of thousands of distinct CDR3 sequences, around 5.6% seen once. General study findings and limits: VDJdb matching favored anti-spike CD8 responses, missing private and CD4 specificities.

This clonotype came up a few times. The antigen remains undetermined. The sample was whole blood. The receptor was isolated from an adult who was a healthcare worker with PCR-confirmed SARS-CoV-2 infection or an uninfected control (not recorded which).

CDR3: CASNLAGGSNQPQHF. CDR3 coding DNA: TGTGCCAGCAACCTTGCGGGAGGGAGCAATCAGCCCCAGCATTTT. The chain couples TRBV7-2 to TRBJ1-5; D gene uncertain. The CDR3 loop spans 15 amino acids. V was pared by 7 bases and J by 1 base, with 14 bases between. CDR1 is SGHTA and CDR2 is FQGNSA in the germline V gene.